These 11 T cell receptor beta chains share one sample of origin, sequenced in a study of blood T cells in healthy people across ages. For the second PCR, which ran for 7 to 11 cycles, a sample-barcoded 5' primer and a J-beta primer mix were used. TCRdb reprocessed the 5' RACE reads with MiXCR, giving one entry per CDR3 protein. The sample lists about 970,000 distinct CDR3 sequences, approximately 50% occurring once. The sample consisted of blood. The receptors were sampled from a woman aged 55-70 years in good health.

This clonotype occurred once. The chain joins TRBV7-9 to TRBJ2-3; D assignment may be TRBD1 or TRBD2 (5 bases each). CDR3 size: 18 residues. Trimming left V 4 bases short and J 2 bases short, with 22 bases between. CDR1 SEHNR and CDR2 FQNEAQ come from the germline V gene (reference sequence). The CDR3 spells CASSSTEMGRIFTDTQYF. The CDR3 DNA follows: TGTGCCAGCAGCTCGACCGAGATGGGACGGATCTTCACAGATACGCAGTATTTT.

The chain employs TRBV20-1 and TRBJ1-1; 8 bases align to TRBD1. CDR1 and CDR2 (germline): DFQATT, SNEGSKA (reference sequence). The V gene end was trimmed by 2 bases and the J gene end by 1 base; junction bases not matched to a gene: 9. The CDR3 consists of 16 residues. CDR3 in amino acids: CSARKGQGASNTEAFF. In DNA form, the CDR3 reads TGCAGTGCTAGAAAAGGGCAGGGGGCATCGAACACTGAAGCTTTCTTT.

The chain uses TRBV9 and TRBJ2-7; 7 bases are shared with TRBD1. From germline, CDR1 is SGDLS and CDR2 YYNGEE. After removal of 3 bases from V and 4 bases from J, the junction contained 4 bases not matched to a gene. This CDR3 contains 13 residues. The CDR3 is CASSAQGVYEQYF. DNA of the CDR3: TGTGCCAGCAGCGCTCAGGGGGTGTACGAGCAGTACTTC.

This clonotype was observed a few times. The V and J genes are TRBV20-1 and TRBJ1-2; D is unresolved. The ends were cut back, 6 bases at V and 5 bases at J, with 16 bases in the middle. Per germline, CDR1 DFQATT and CDR2 SNEGSKA (reference sequence). CDR3 length equals 13 residues. The CDR3 DNA reads TGCAGTGCAGAAGCCGGGGATGCTTATGGCTACACCTTC. Protein sequence: CSAEAGDAYGYTF.

The genes are TRBV15 and TRBJ2-3; D is unclear. Germline V gives CDR1 LNHNV, CDR2 YYDKDF (reference sequence). Trimming took off 0 bases at V and 10 bases at J, with 11 bases between the two ends. The CDR3 is made up of 13 amino acids. The CDR3 DNA follows: TGTGCCACCAGCAGAGAGTTAGGAAGGCCGCAGTATTTT. Translating gives CATSRELGRPQYF. Full variable domain (outside the CDR3, taken from reference TRBV15 and TRBJ2-3): DAMVIQNPRYQVTQFGKPVTLSCSQTLNHNVMYWYQQKSSQAPKLLFHYYDKDFNNEADTPDNFQSRRPNTSFCFLDIRSPGLGDTAMYLCATSRELGRPQYFGPGTRLTVL.

The J gene is TRBJ2-5, the V gene TRBV7-2, with D unclear. The V end was cut by 4 bases, the J end by 0 bases, with 12 bases between. The germline V gene has CDR1 SGHTA and CDR2 FQGNSA. This CDR3 has 15 residues. CDR3 protein: CASSSLVGYQETQYF. CDR3 sequence (DNA): TGTGCCAGCAGCTCCTTGGTGGGGTACCAAGAGACCCAGTACTTC.

The chain links TRBV20-1 to TRBJ2-3; no clear D gene. Trimming pared 7 bases from V and 0 bases from J, leaving 5 bases between. CDR1 is DFQATT, CDR2 SNEGSKA, per germline (reference sequence). The CDR3 contains 11 residues. Written as DNA, the CDR3 is TGCAGTGGAGAGAGCACAGATACGCAGTATTTT. This translates into CSGESTDTQYF.

The V call is TRBV28, the J call TRBJ2-7, with D possibly TRBD2 on 5 matching bases. V lost 6 bases and J lost 0, with 18 bases in between. CDR1 MDHEN and CDR2 SYDVKM come from the germline V gene. The CDR3 loop spans 16 amino acids. Written as DNA, the CDR3 is TGTGCCAGCAGACTAGACCCGTCACTAAGCTCCTACGAGCAGTACTTC. Translation: CASRLDPSLSSYEQYF.

The chain combines TRBV29-1 with TRBJ1-2, with 7 bases fitting TRBD1. The junction had 8 bases not matched to a gene; V was cut back by 7 bases and J by 6 bases. The CDR3 has 12 residues. Germline values: CDR1 SQVTM, CDR2 ANQGSEA. CDR3 sequence: CSATTGRDGYTF. Here the CDR3 DNA reads TGCAGCGCAACGACAGGGAGAGATGGCTACACCTTC.

A few counts support this clonotype. CDR3 bases: TGTGCCAGTTCTGTGGCCCGTGATGAAAAACTGTTTTTT. It encodes CASSVARDEKLFF. This chain links TRBV12-3 or TRBV12-4 with TRBJ1-4; D is ambiguous. Trimming shortened V by 9 bases and J by 6 bases, and 14 bases separated the two germline ends. CDR3 length: 13 amino acids.

The chain employs TRBV10-2 and TRBJ2-4, with 10 bases fitting TRBD2. The J call may not be correct, given that the DNA end is closer to TRBJ2-7. CDR1 is WSHSY and CDR2 is SAAADI in the germline V gene. This CDR3 has 16 amino acids. The CDR3: CASSEGTSVGSYEQYF. The CDR3 DNA reads TGCGCCAGCAGTGAGGGGACTAGCGTAGGGTCCTACGAGCAGTACTTC.